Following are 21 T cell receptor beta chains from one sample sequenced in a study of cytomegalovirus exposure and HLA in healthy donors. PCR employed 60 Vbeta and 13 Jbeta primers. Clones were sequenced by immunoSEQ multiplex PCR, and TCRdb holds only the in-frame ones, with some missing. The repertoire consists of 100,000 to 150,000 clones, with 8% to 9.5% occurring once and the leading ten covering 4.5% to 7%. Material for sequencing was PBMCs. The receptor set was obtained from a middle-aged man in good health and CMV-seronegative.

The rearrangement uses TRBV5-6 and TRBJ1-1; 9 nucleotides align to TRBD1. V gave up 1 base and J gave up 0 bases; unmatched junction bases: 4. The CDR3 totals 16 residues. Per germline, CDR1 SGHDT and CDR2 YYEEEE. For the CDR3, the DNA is TGTGCCAGCAGCTTGCCGACAGGGGGACTGAACACTGAAGCTTTCTTT. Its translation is CASSLPTGGLNTEAFF. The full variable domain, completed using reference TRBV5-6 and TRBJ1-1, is DAGVTQSPTHLIKTRGQQVTLRCSPKSGHDTVSWYQQALGQGPQFIFQYYEEEERQRGNFPDRFSGHQFPNYSSELNVNALLLGDSALYLCASSLPTGGLNTEAFFGQGTRLTVV.

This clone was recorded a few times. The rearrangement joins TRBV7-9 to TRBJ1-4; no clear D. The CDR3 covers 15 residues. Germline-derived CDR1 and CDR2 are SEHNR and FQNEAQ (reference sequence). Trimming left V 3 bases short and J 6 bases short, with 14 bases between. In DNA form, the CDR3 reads TGTGCCAGCAGCTTCGTCCCTGGGGAGGATGAAAAACTGTTTTTT. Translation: CASSFVPGEDEKLFF. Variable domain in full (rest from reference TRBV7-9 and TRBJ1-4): DTGVSQNPRHKITKRGQNVTFRCDPISEHNRLYWYRQTLGQGPEFLTYFQNEAQLEKSRLLSDRFSAERPKGSFSTLEIQRTEQGDSAMYLCASSFVPGEDEKLFFGSGTQLSVL.

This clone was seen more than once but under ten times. DNA of the CDR3: TGTGCCAGCAGCGTGGACAGCGACTACTCCTACGAGCAGTACTTC. Residues: CASSVDSDYSYEQYF. This chain joins TRBV9 and TRBJ2-7; D possibly corresponds to TRBD1 (6 bases). Germline loops: CDR1 SGDLS, CDR2 YYNGEE. The CDR3 length is 15 residues. V gave up 2 bases and J gave up 0 bases, with 12 bases separating them.

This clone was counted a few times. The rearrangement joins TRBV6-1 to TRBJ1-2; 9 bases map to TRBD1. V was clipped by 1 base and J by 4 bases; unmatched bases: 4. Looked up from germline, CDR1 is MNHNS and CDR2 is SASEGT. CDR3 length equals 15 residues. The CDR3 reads CASSEGETGGYGYTF. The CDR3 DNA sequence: TGTGCCAGCAGTGAAGGCGAGACAGGGGGCTATGGCTACACCTTC.

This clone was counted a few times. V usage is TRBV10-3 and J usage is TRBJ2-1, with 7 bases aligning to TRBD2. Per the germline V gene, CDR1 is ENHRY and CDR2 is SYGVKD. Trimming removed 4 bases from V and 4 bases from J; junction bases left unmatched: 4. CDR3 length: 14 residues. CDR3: CAISVGGGYNEQFF. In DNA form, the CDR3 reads TGTGCCATCAGTGTTGGGGGGGGGTACAATGAGCAGTTCTTC.

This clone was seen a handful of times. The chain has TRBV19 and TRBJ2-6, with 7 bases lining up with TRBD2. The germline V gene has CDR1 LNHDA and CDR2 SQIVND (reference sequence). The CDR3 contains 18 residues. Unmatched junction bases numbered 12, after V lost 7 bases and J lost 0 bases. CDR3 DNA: TGTGCCAGTAAGCGGTATGCGGGAGAGAACTCTGGGGCCAACGTCCTGACTTTC. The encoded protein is CASKRYAGENSGANVLTF.

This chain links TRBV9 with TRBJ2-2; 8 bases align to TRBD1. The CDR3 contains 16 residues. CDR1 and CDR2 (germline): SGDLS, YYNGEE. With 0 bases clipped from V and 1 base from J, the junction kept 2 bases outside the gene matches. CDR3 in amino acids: CASSVVTGGNTGELFF. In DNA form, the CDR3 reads TGTGCCAGCAGCGTAGTAACAGGGGGGAACACCGGGGAGCTGTTTTTT.

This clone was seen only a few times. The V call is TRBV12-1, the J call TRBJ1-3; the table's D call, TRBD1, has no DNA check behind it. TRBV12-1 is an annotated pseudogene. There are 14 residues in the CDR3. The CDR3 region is CASSFVSSGNTIYF. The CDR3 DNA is TGTGCCAGCAGCTTTGTCAGCTCTGGAAACACCATATATTTT.

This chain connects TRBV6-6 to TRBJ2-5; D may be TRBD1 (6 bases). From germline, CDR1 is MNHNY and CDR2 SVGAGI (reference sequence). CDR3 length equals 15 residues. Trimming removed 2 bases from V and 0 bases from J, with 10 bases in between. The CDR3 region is CASSYPTGYQETQYF. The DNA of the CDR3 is TGTGCCAGCAGTTACCCCACAGGGTACCAAGAGACCCAGTACTTC.

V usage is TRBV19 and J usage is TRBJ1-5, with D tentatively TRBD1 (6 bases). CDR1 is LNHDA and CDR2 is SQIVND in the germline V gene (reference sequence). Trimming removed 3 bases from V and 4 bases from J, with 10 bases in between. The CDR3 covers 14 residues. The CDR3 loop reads CASSMGQGNQPQHF. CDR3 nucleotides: TGTGCCAGTAGTATGGGGCAGGGGAATCAGCCCCAGCATTTT.

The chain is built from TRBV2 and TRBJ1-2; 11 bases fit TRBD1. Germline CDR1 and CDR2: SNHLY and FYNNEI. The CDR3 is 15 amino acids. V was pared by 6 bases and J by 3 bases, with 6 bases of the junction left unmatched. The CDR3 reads CASRAGTGGDYGYTF. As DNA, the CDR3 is TGTGCCAGCAGGGCCGGGACAGGGGGAGACTATGGCTACACCTTC.

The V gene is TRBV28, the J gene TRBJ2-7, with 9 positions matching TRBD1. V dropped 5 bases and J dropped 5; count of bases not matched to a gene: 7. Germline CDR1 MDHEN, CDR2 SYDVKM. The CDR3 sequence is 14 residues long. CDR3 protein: CASSLGTGRNEQYF. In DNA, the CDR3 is TGTGCCAGCAGTCTGGGGACAGGGCGAAACGAGCAGTACTTC.

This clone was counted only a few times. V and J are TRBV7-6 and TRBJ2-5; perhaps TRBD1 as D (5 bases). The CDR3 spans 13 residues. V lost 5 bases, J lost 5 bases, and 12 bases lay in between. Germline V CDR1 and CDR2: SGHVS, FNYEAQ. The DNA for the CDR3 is TGTGCCAGCAGCATCCCTTCAGGGGAGACCCAGTACTTC. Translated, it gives CASSIPSGETQYF.

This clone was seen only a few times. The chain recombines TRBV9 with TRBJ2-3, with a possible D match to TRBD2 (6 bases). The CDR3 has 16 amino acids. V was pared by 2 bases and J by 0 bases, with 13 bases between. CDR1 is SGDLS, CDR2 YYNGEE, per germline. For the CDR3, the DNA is TGTGCCAGCAGCGTCGGGACTCACCCTAGCACAGATACGCAGTATTTT. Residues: CASSVGTHPSTDTQYF.

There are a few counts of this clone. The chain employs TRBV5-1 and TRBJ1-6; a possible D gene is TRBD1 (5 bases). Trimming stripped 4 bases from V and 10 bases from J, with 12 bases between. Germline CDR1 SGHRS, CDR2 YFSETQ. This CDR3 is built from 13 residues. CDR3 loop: CASSPTGGSPLHF. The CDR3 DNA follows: TGCGCCAGCAGCCCGACGGGGGGGTCACCCCTCCACTTT.

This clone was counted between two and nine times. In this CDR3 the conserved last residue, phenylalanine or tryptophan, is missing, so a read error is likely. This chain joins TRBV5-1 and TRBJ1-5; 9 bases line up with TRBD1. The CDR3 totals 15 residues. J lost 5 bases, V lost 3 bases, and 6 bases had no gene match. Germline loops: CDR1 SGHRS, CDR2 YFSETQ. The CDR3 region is CASSSGDREDQPQHL. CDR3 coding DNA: TGCGCCAGCAGCTCCGGGGACAGGGAAGATCAGCCCCAGCATCTT.

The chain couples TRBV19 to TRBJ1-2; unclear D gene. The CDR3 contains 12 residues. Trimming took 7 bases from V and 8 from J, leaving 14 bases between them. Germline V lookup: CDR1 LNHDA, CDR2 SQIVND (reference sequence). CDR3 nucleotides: TGTGCCAGTATTGGCAGGTTGCTCGGCTACACCTTC. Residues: CASIGRLLGYTF.

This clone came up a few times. The CDR3 protein is CASTSGRGASRELFF. The CDR3 nucleotides are TGTGCCAGCACCTCCGGGAGGGGAGCTAGTCGGGAGCTGTTTTTT. This chain links TRBV2 with TRBJ2-2, with 8 bases identical to TRBD2. The germline gives CDR1 SNHLY, CDR2 FYNNEI. This CDR3 contains 15 residues. V dropped 7 bases and J dropped 9; count of bases not matched to a gene: 13.

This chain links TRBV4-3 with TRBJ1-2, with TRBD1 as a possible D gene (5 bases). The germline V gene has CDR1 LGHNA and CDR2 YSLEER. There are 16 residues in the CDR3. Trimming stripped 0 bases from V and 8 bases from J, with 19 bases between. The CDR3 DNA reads TGCGCCAGCAGCCAAGATAGTTTTTTCAGGGATGGCGGCTACACCTTC. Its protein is CASSQDSFFRDGGYTF.

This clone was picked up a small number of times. CDR3 coding DNA: TGTGCCAGCAGCCTTAACAGGGCTGGGAACACCGGGGAGCTGTTTTTT. It translates to CASSLNRAGNTGELFF. The genes are TRBV9 and TRBJ2-2; D is perhaps TRBD1 (6 bases). Trimming removed 4 bases at V and 1 base at J, with 14 bases between. Germline CDR1 reads SGDLS; CDR2 reads YYNGEE. The CDR3 contains 16 residues.

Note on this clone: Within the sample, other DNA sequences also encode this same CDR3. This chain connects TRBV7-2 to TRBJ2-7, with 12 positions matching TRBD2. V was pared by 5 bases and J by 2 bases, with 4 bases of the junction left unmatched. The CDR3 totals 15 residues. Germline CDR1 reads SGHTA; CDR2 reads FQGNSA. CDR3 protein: CASSPRTSGTYEQYF. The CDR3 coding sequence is TGTGCCAGCAGCCCCCGGACTAGCGGGACCTACGAGCAGTACTTC.